Reported below is one T cell receptor beta chain. Other nucleotide sequences from this sample produce the same CDR3. This entry is derived from a study of blood T cell repertoires in COVID-19. Study context: PBMCs, B-cell-depleted T cells, or T cells were the source of the cDNA or gDNA that made up the material.

Per the authors' pipeline: Reference gene primers were amplified, and this amplification served to estimate nucleated cell counts. TCRdb's copy holds only in-frame clones and misses some; the assay was immunoSEQ multiplex PCR. The DNA gave D and trimming, while V, J and clone size come from that table. The sample lists 240,000 or so clones; about 80% were seen once. V was clipped by 3 bases and J by 0 bases; unmatched bases: 7. CDR3 length: 18 residues. Germline lookup yields CDR1 SGDLS and CDR2 YYNGEE. The sequenced sample consisted of peripheral blood. This clonotype originated in a man aged 25-45 years who had recovered from COVID-19. This chain connects TRBV9 to TRBJ2-3; 13 nucleotides line up with TRBD2. CDR3 bases: TGTGCCAGCAGCGCCCGACTAGCGGGGGGCCCGAGCACAGATACGCAGTATTTT. Protein sequence: CASSARLAGGPSTDTQYF. Supplemented by reference TRBV9 and TRBJ2-3, the full variable domain reads DSGVTQTPKHLITATGQRVTLRCSPRSGDLSVYWYQQSLDQGLQFLIQYYNGEERAKGNILERFSAQQFPDLHSELNLSSLELGDSALYFCASSARLAGGPSTDTQYFGPGTRLTVL.